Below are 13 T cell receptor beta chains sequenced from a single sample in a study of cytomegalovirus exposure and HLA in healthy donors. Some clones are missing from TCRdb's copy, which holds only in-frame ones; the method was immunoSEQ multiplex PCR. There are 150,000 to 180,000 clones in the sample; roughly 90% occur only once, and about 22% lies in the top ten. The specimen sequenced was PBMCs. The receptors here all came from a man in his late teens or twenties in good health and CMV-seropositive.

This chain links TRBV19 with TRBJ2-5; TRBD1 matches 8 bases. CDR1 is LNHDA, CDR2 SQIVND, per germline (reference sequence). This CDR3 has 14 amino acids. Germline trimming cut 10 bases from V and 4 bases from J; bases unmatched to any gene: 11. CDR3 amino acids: CATTRGRGRETQYF. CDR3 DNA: TGTGCCACCACACGGGGCAGGGGGCGAGAGACCCAGTACTTC.

In DNA, the CDR3 is TGTGCCACCGCGAGGCTCACAGATACGCAGTATTTT. Translating it yields CATARLTDTQYF. The rearrangement links TRBV9 to TRBJ2-3; no clear D gene. CDR1 is SGDLS, CDR2 YYNGEE, per germline. Trimming shortened V by 9 bases and J by 2 bases, and 10 bases separated the two germline ends. CDR3 length: 12 residues.

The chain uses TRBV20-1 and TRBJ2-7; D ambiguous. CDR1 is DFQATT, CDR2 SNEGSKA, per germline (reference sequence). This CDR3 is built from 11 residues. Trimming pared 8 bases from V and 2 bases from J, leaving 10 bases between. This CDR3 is CSLSSAYEQYF. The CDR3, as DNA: TGCAGTCTATCGTCCGCCTACGAGCAGTACTTC.

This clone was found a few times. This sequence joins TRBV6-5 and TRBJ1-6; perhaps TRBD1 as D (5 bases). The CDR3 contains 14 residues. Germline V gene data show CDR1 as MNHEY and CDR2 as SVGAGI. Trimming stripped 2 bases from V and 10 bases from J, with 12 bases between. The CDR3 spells CASSYGQGQSPLHF. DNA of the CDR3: TGTGCCAGCAGTTACGGGCAGGGCCAATCACCCCTCCACTTT.

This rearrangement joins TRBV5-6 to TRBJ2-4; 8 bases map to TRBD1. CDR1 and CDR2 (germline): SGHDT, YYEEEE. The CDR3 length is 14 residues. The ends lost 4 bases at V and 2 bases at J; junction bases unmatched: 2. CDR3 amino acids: CASSPGGPKNIQYF. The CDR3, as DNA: TGTGCCAGCAGCCCAGGGGGCCCCAAAAACATTCAGTACTTC.

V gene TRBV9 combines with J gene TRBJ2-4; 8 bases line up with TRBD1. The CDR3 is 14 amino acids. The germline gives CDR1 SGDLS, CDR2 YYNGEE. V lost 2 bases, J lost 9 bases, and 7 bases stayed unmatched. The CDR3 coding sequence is TGTGCCAGCAGCGTTGGACAGGGTGGTGGCATTCAGTACTTC. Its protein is CASSVGQGGGIQYF. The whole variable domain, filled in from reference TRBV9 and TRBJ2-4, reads DSGVTQTPKHLITATGQRVTLRCSPRSGDLSVYWYQQSLDQGLQFLIQYYNGEERAKGNILERFSAQQFPDLHSELNLSSLELGDSALYFCASSVGQGGGIQYFGAGTRLSVL.

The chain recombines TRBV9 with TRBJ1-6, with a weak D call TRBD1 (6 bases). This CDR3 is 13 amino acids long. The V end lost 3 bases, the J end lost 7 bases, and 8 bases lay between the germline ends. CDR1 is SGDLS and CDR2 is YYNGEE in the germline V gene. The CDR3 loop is CASSGQGNSPLHF. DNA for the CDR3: TGTGCCAGCAGCGGCCAGGGGAATTCACCCCTCCACTTT.

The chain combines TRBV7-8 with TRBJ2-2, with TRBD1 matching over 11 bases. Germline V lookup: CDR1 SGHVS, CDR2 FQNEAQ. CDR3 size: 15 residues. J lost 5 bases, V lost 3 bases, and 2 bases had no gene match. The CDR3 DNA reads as TGTGCCAGCAGCTTTGGGACAGGGGGAACCGGGGAGCTGTTTTTT. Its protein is CASSFGTGGTGELFF.

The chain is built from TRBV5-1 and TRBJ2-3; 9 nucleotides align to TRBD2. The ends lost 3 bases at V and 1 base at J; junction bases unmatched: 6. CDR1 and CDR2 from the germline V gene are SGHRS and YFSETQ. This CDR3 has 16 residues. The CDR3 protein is CASSWAPSGGTDTQYF. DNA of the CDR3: TGCGCCAGCAGCTGGGCCCCTAGCGGGGGCACAGATACGCAGTATTTT.

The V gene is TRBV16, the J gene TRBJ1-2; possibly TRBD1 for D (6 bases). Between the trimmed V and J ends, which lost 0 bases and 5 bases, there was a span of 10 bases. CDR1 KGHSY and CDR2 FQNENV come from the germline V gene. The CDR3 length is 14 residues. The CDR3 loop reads CASSQSKRGYGYTF. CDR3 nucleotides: TGTGCCAGCAGCCAATCGAAAAGGGGGTATGGCTACACCTTC.

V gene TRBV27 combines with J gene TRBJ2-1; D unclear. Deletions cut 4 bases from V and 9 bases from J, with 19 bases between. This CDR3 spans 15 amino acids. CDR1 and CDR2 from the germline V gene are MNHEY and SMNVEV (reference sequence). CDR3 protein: CASSSPAVGHVEQFF. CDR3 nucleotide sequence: TGTGCCAGCAGTTCCCCGGCGGTCGGTCACGTTGAGCAGTTCTTC.

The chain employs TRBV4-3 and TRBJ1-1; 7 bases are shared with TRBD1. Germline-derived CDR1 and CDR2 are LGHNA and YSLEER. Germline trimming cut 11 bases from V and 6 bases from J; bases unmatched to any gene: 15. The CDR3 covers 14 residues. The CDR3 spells CAAKDTGALPEAFF. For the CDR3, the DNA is TGCGCCGCAAAGGATACAGGGGCCCTGCCTGAAGCTTTCTTT.

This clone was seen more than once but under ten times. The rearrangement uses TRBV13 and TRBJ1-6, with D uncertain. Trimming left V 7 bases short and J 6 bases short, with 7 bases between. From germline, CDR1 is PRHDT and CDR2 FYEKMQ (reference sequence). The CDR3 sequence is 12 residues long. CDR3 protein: CASNLRNSPLHF. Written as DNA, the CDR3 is TGTGCCAGCAACCTACGTAATTCACCCCTCCACTTT.